This T cell receptor beta chain originates from a study of read filtering for tumor transcriptome and immune sequencing. Study in general: Transcriptome libraries were built from DNase-treated RNA. IR-seq gave about 3.5 to 11 million TCR reads per sample; RNA-seq gave roughly 80 to 1,300.

Germline CDR1 SEHNR, CDR2 FQNEAQ (reference sequence). Trimming stripped 0 bases from V and 9 bases from J, with 11 bases between. This CDR3 spans 13 amino acids. This library used approximately 370 ng RNA and molecular barcoded adaptors spanning alpha/delta and beta/gamma chains. TCRdb passed the reads through MiXCR, listing each CDR3 protein once. The sample records around 30,000 distinct CDR3 sequences, around 18% being singletons. There are many counts of this clonotype. The chain links TRBV7-9 to TRBJ1-1; no clear D gene. Sequencing used a population of CD138-negative cells sorted from bone marrow. The TCR comes from a donor over 35 with multiple myeloma. This CDR3 is CASSLARIDKAFF. The CDR3 DNA reads as TGTGCCAGCAGCTTAGCGAGAATCGATAAAGCTTTCTTT.